The clone carrying this T cell receptor (beta chain) is medium-sized in the sample. These data belong to a study of spatial heterogeneity in lung cancer. Study-level information: Each time, sequencing found more beta-chain sequences than alpha-chain sequences. As counted in raw reads, each unique TCR and UMI combination appeared more than ten times on average.

Time point given: sample taken at primary tumor resection. Without sorting, whole RNA was sequenced from tumor, nontumor lung or frozen PBMC. Trimming left V 2 bases short and J 0 bases short, with 7 bases between. Germline V gene sequence: CDR1 SEHNR, CDR2 FQNEAQ (reference sequence). The CDR3 sequence is 15 residues long. TCRdb reprocessed the 5' RACE reads via MiXCR and lists one record per CDR3 protein. The repertoire has thousands of distinct CDR3 sequences, 13% of them found once; the top ten carry roughly 22%. The receptor was derived from a female donor with early-stage non-small cell lung cancer. This chain uses TRBV7-9 with TRBJ1-4; D gene unclear. This specimen was normal lung tissue next to the tumor, taken at surgery. The CDR3 region is CASSLPQSTNEKLFF. The CDR3 DNA reads as TGTGCCAGCAGCTTACCCCAATCAACTAATGAAAAACTGTTTTTT.